Following are 27 T cell receptor beta chains from one sample sequenced in a study of control samples from healthy donors and cancer patients. Profiling relied on immunoSEQ multiplex PCR, and the TCRdb table lists in-frame clones only, not all of them. The sample lists roughly 160,000 clones, 88% seen once, with approximately 4.9% in the top ten. The sequencing sample was made of blood. These receptors were obtained from a woman aged 25 to 39 in good health.

On this clone: The same CDR3 is also encoded by other DNA sequences in this sample. The chain has TRBV19 and TRBJ1-1; 7 bases align to TRBD1. The CDR3 runs 13 residues. The V segment lost 1 base and the J segment 4 bases; nucleotides outside the gene matches: 0. Germline values: CDR1 LNHDA, CDR2 SQIVND (reference sequence). The CDR3 region is CASSIAGGTEAFF. DNA of the CDR3: TGTGCCAGTAGTATAGCAGGGGGCACTGAAGCTTTCTTT. Full variable domain (missing parts from reference TRBV19 and TRBJ1-1): DGGITQSPKYLFRKEGQNVTLSCEQNLNHDAMYWYRQDPGQGLRLIYYSQIVNDFQKGDIAEGYSVSREKKESFPLTVTSAQKNPTAFYLCASSIAGGTEAFFGQGTRLTVV.

This sequence joins TRBV3-1 (or the pseudogene TRBV3-2) and TRBJ1-2; D is perhaps TRBD1 (6 bases). The CDR3 length is 16 residues. CDR1 LGHDT and CDR2 YNNKEL come from the germline V gene (reference sequence). Deletions cut 5 bases from V and 0 bases from J, with 16 bases between. This CDR3 reads CASSSRSGASNYGYTF. CDR3 bases: TGTGCCAGCAGCTCCAGGTCGGGGGCGTCTAACTATGGCTACACCTTC.

As to this clone: A junction boundary mismatches the germline segment, possibly from a read error. The chain is built from TRBV6-1 and TRBJ2-7; the D call may be TRBD1 or TRBD2 (5 bases each). The CDR3 is made up of 18 amino acids. The germline CDR1 and CDR2 sequences are MNHNS and SASEGT. The CDR3 sequence is CASREGPLGPLLWLEQYF. The CDR3 DNA is TGTGCCAGCAGAGAAGGGCCCTTGGGACCCCTTCTTTGGTTAGAGCAGTACTTC.

The chain carries TRBV27 and TRBJ2-1; maybe TRBD1 (6 bases). Between the trimmed V and J ends, which lost 0 bases and 0 bases, there was a span of 6 bases. CDR1 is MNHEY and CDR2 is SMNVEV in the germline V gene (reference sequence). The CDR3 sequence is 15 residues long. The chain's CDR3 is CASSLSGGSYNEQFF. In DNA form, the CDR3 reads TGTGCCAGCAGTTTATCAGGGGGCTCCTACAATGAGCAGTTCTTC.

Only one count was recorded for this clone. The V and J genes are TRBV2 and TRBJ2-5; 8 positions agree with TRBD2. The CDR3 covers 14 residues. Per the germline V gene, CDR1 is SNHLY and CDR2 is FYNNEI. Trimming took 4 bases from V and 7 from J; bases not matched to a gene: 8. The CDR3, as DNA: TGTGCCAGCAGTGTCGCGGGGGGCCTGGGGACCCAGTACTTC. Translated, it gives CASSVAGGLGTQYF.

The table lists this clone with a count of one. V and J are TRBV9 and TRBJ1-2, with 7 bases matching TRBD1. V lost 0 bases to trimming and J lost 2 bases; unmatched junction nucleotides: 10. The CDR3 length is 17 residues. Germline CDR1 is SGDLS and CDR2 is YYNGEE. This chain's CDR3 is CASSVDLGTARNYGYTF. The CDR3 bases are TGTGCCAGCAGCGTAGATTTGGGGACAGCGAGGAACTATGGCTACACCTTC.

This clone has a handful of counts. The chain recombines TRBV13 with TRBJ2-4; D uncertain. This CDR3 has 13 residues. V was clipped by 3 bases and J by 5 bases, with 8 bases between them. CDR1 is PRHDT and CDR2 is FYEKMQ in the germline V gene (reference sequence). CDR3 sequence reads: CASSFPSQNIQYF. The CDR3, as DNA: TGTGCCAGCAGCTTTCCCAGCCAAAACATTCAGTACTTC. Combining the CDR3 with reference TRBV13 and TRBJ2-4 gives the whole variable domain AAGVIQSPRHLIKEKRETATLKCYPIPRHDTVYWYQQGPGQDPQFLISFYEKMQSDKGSIPDRFSAQQFSDYHSELNMSSLELGDSALYFCASSFPSQNIQYFGAGTRLSVL.

The chain links TRBV6-4 to TRBJ2-5; D may be TRBD1 (7 bases). This CDR3 comprises 15 residues. Trimming took off 3 bases at V and 5 bases at J, with 16 bases between the two ends. The germline V gene encodes CDR1 MRHNA and CDR2 SNTAGT. DNA of the CDR3: TGTGCCAGCAGTGATCAGGCAGGGGGGATGGAGACCCAGTACTTC. Translated: CASSDQAGGMETQYF.

The rearrangement uses TRBV27 and TRBJ2-6; no reliable D call. The length of the CDR3 is 16 residues. Looked up from germline, CDR1 is MNHEY and CDR2 is SMNVEV (reference sequence). The germline V and J ends were trimmed by 4 bases and 0 bases, with 10 bases remaining between them. CDR3: CASSSSVVSGANVLTF. The CDR3 region has the DNA TGTGCCAGCAGTTCCTCGGTGGTCTCTGGGGCCAACGTCCTGACTTTC.

V is TRBV14 and J is TRBJ2-7; D possibly corresponds to TRBD2 (6 bases). The CDR3 covers 13 residues. Germline V gene sequence: CDR1 SGHDN, CDR2 FVKESK. Trimming took off 4 bases at V and 2 bases at J, with 9 bases between the two ends. The CDR3 DNA sequence: TGTGCCAGCAGCCGCGGGATGGCCTACGAGCAGTACTTC. Protein product: CASSRGMAYEQYF.

The chain couples TRBV25-1 to TRBJ2-1; 10 positions match TRBD2. V trimming: 8 bases; J trimming: 8 bases; junction bases outside the gene matches: 9. Germline lookup yields CDR1 MGHDK and CDR2 SYGVNS. This CDR3 comprises 14 residues. CDR3 bases: TGTGCCAGCGGTCTAGCGGGAGTGTTGGATGAGCAGTTCTTC. Amino acid sequence: CASGLAGVLDEQFF.

There are a few counts of this clone. V gene TRBV29-1 combines with J gene TRBJ1-2; D not certain. The V and J ends lost 0 bases and 8 bases respectively, with 7 bases between them. The germline CDR1 and CDR2 sequences are SQVTM and ANQGSEA. This CDR3 is built from 11 residues. The CDR3 loop reads CSVEELGGYTF. In DNA, the CDR3 is TGCAGCGTTGAAGAGCTAGGAGGCTACACCTTC.

The count of this clone is one. J is TRBJ1-1 and V is TRBV9; D unclear. Germline values: CDR1 SGDLS, CDR2 YYNGEE. This CDR3 spans 13 amino acids. The germline V and J ends were trimmed by 6 bases and 3 bases, with 12 bases remaining between them. In nucleotides, the CDR3 is TGTGCCAGCAACATCGAGGGAGACACTGAAGCTTTCTTT. Residues: CASNIEGDTEAFF.

The rearrangement links TRBV2 to TRBJ2-1, with a weak D call TRBD2 (6 bases). This CDR3 has 15 residues. The V gene's germline CDR1 is SNHLY and CDR2 FYNNEI. V was pared by 2 bases and J by 2 bases, with 10 bases between. The CDR3 sequence: CASSERLATYNEQFF. The DNA of the CDR3 is TGTGCCAGCAGTGAAAGGCTAGCGACCTACAATGAGCAGTTCTTC. The whole variable domain, filled in from reference TRBV2 and TRBJ2-1, reads EPEVTQTPSHQVTQMGQEVILRCVPISNHLYFYWYRQILGQKVEFLVSFYNNEISEKSEIFDDQFSVERPDGSNFTLKIRSTKLEDSAMYFCASSERLATYNEQFFGPGTRLTVL.

The chain has TRBV6-5 and TRBJ1-2; no definite D call. With 4 bases removed from V and 1 base from J, the gap between germline ends came to 13 bases. The CDR3 has 15 residues. CDR1 MNHEY and CDR2 SVGAGI come from the germline V gene. CDR3 in amino acids: CASSSPDRDNYGYTF. The CDR3 DNA follows: TGTGCCAGCAGTTCCCCAGATAGGGATAACTATGGCTACACCTTC.

The chain is built from TRBV5-1 and TRBJ2-3; D perhaps matches TRBD1 (5 bases). V was cut by 0 bases and J by 4 bases, with 6 bases left in between. There are 13 residues in the CDR3. The germline CDR1 and CDR2 sequences are SGHRS and YFSETQ. The CDR3 protein is CASSLGQSDTQYF. In DNA, the CDR3 is TGCGCCAGCAGCTTGGGACAGTCAGATACGCAGTATTTT.

V usage is TRBV28 and J usage is TRBJ1-3, with 7 bases lining up with TRBD1. Germline V gene sequence: CDR1 MDHEN, CDR2 SYDVKM. Trimming cost V 10 bases and J 6 bases; bases outside gene matches: 9. The CDR3 consists of 13 residues. CDR3 nucleotide sequence: TGTGCCACCACGACAGGGAATGCAAACACCATATATTTT. This gives the protein CATTTGNANTIYF.

The chain uses TRBV27 and TRBJ2-7; TRBD1 might be the D (6 bases). The CDR3 consists of 13 residues. The ends were cut back, 3 bases at V and 3 bases at J, with 9 bases in the middle. Germline loops: CDR1 MNHEY, CDR2 SMNVEV (reference sequence). CDR3 nucleotides: TGTGCCAGCAGTTTCTCCAGGGGCTACGAGCAGTACGTC. It yields the protein CASSFSRGYEQYV.

This chain links TRBV4-2 with TRBJ2-3; D is perhaps TRBD2 (6 bases). Per germline, CDR1 LGHNA and CDR2 YNFKEQ. This CDR3 has 15 amino acids. V was cut by 0 bases and J by 6 bases, with 13 bases left in between. The CDR3 DNA reads TGTGCCAGCAGCCAAGAGAAGTCAGGAGGGGATACGCAGTATTTT. It specifies CASSQEKSGGDTQYF.

This clone appeared many times. This chain connects TRBV7-9 to TRBJ1-2, with D tentatively TRBD1 (5 bases). Per the germline V gene, CDR1 is SEHNR and CDR2 is FQNEAQ (reference sequence). CDR3 size: 16 residues. The V end was cut by 0 bases, the J end by 8 bases, with 19 bases between. The chain's CDR3 is CASSLAGGRGEYGYTF. The CDR3 coding sequence is TGTGCCAGCAGCTTAGCCGGAGGGAGAGGGGAATACGGCTACACCTTC.

This clone was seen more than once but under ten times. The chain carries TRBV5-1 and TRBJ2-1; D tentatively fits TRBD1 or TRBD2 (5 bases each). The germline CDR1 and CDR2 sequences are SGHRS and YFSETQ. Trimming left V 5 bases short and J 6 bases short, with 18 bases between. The CDR3 totals 15 residues. The CDR3 nucleotides read TGCGCCAGCAGACGCGCCGGGACGACGGCCAATGAGCAGTTCTTC. It is translated as CASRRAGTTANEQFF. The whole variable domain, filled in from reference TRBV5-1 and TRBJ2-1, reads KAGVTQTPRYLIKTRGQQVTLSCSPISGHRSVSWYQQTPGQGLQFLFEYFSETQRNKGNFPGRFSGRQFSNSRSEMNVSTLELGDSALYLCASRRAGTTANEQFFGPGTRLTVL.

The chain is built from TRBV5-4 and TRBJ2-6; no reliable D call. Germline V CDR1 and CDR2: SGHNT, YYREEE (reference sequence). Deletions cut 5 bases from V and 0 bases from J, with 9 bases between. This CDR3 is 15 amino acids long. The CDR3 DNA is TGTGCCAGCAGTCCAGTCGGCTCTGGGGCCAACGTCCTGACTTTC. Protein sequence: CASSPVGSGANVLTF. The full variable domain, rest sourced from reference TRBV5-4 and TRBJ2-6, is ETGVTQSPTHLIKTRGQQVTLRCSSQSGHNTVSWYQQALGQGPQFIFQYYREEENGRGNFPPRFSGLQFPNYSSELNVNALELDDSALYLCASSPVGSGANVLTFGAGSRLTVL.

The chain links TRBV9 to TRBJ2-1; 9 bases fit TRBD1. The CDR3 runs to 14 residues. Unmatched junction bases numbered 0, after V lost 0 bases and J lost 5 bases. Per germline, CDR1 SGDLS and CDR2 YYNGEE. CDR3 sequence: CASSVGDRDNEQFF. CDR3 in DNA: TGTGCCAGCAGCGTAGGGGACAGGGACAATGAGCAGTTCTTC.

V is TRBV5-1 and J is TRBJ1-6; D is undetermined. This CDR3 comprises 14 residues. Germline loops: CDR1 SGHRS, CDR2 YFSETQ. Trimming pared 1 base from V and 5 bases from J, leaving 7 bases between. The CDR3 loop is CASSLTENNSPLHF. The CDR3 coding sequence is TGCGCCAGCAGCTTGACAGAAAATAATTCACCCCTCCACTTT.

This chain uses TRBV5-4 with TRBJ1-5; a possible D gene is TRBD1 (5 bases). The CDR3 is 14 residues long. Trimming shortened V by 1 base and J by 6 bases, and 11 bases separated the two germline ends. Germline V gene sequence: CDR1 SGHNT, CDR2 YYREEE (reference sequence). The CDR3 reads CASSLRGEGQPQHF. The CDR3 DNA reads TGTGCCAGCAGCTTGCGAGGGGAGGGTCAGCCCCAGCATTTT.

The chain combines TRBV12-3 or TRBV12-4 with TRBJ1-1, with D hard to call. Between the trimmed V and J ends, which lost 10 bases and 6 bases, there was a span of 9 bases. The length of the CDR3 is 10 residues. The CDR3, as DNA: TGTGCCACCAGAAGGGCTGAAGCTTTCTTT. Translated, it gives CATRRAEAFF.

V is TRBV28 and J is TRBJ1-4; D unresolved. V gave up 3 bases and J gave up 0 bases, with 8 bases separating them. This CDR3 spans 15 amino acids. Germline V gene sequence: CDR1 MDHEN, CDR2 SYDVKM. CDR3 bases: TGTGCCAGCAGTTTCCAGGTTGCAACTAATGAAAAACTGTTTTTT. Residues: CASSFQVATNEKLFF.